These 21 T cell receptor beta chains were all obtained from the same sample, sequenced in a study of blood T cell repertoires in COVID-19 (dated by TCRdb to between 2020 and 2021). Libraries were constructed by the immunoSEQ multiplex PCR assay. TCRdb's version of the immuneACCESS table is confined to in-frame rearrangements and falls short of the full clone set. An unresolved V gene accounts for under half of the shortfall where checked; the remainder is of unknown origin. The sample data list approximately 250,000 clones, and around 90% of these were observed just once. Roughly 4.3% of the sample is in the top ten clones. The sequenced material came from PBMCs or T cells enriched from blood (not recorded which). All receptors come from a woman aged 25-40 years with acute COVID-19.

V is TRBV5-1 and J is TRBJ2-7; TRBD2 agrees at 13 bases. The CDR3 loop spans 16 amino acids. The germline V gene has CDR1 SGHRS and CDR2 YFSETQ. Losses at the gene ends were 4 bases for V and 3 bases for J; bases not matched to a gene: 7. CDR3 protein: CASSMGGTSGVYEQYF. The CDR3 DNA reads TGCGCCAGCAGCATGGGCGGGACTAGCGGGGTCTACGAGCAGTACTTC.

This clone was counted once. The chain has TRBV30 and TRBJ2-3; 13 positions agree with TRBD2. The germline CDR1 and CDR2 sequences are GTSNPN and SVGIG (reference sequence). V lost 4 bases, J lost 7 bases, and 5 bases stayed unmatched. This CDR3 contains 14 residues. CDR3 in DNA: TGTGCCTGGAAAACTAGCGGGAGGGCGAATACGCAGTATTTT. Its protein product is CAWKTSGRANTQYF.

Remarks on this clone: Other DNA sequences of this sample code for an identical CDR3. The V gene is TRBV7-9, the J gene TRBJ1-2; tentative D call: TRBD1 (5 bases). This CDR3 region has 14 residues. V shed 1 base and J shed 0 bases, with 6 bases lying between them. Per germline, CDR1 SEHNR and CDR2 FQNEAQ (reference sequence). The CDR3: CASSLGQTNYGYTF. The CDR3 DNA is TGTGCCAGCAGCTTAGGACAGACTAACTATGGCTACACCTTC.

The V and J genes are TRBV19 and TRBJ2-7; possibly TRBD1 for D (5 bases). Per germline, CDR1 LNHDA and CDR2 SQIVND (reference sequence). The V end lost 5 bases, the J end lost 0 bases, and 14 bases lay between the germline ends. CDR3 length equals 15 residues. The CDR3 here is CASSLDSRASYEQYF. DNA for the CDR3: TGTGCCAGTAGTCTCGACAGCCGGGCCTCCTACGAGCAGTACTTC.

The rearrangement joins TRBV7-7 to TRBJ2-2; D unresolved. V was cut by 2 bases and J by 8 bases, with 18 bases left in between. Germline assignment: CDR1 SSHAT and CDR2 FNYEAQ (reference sequence). The CDR3 has 16 amino acids. The CDR3 region has the DNA TGTGCCAGCAGCTTAACCGGTTACGAACCGGGTGGGGAGCTGTTTTTT. The encoded protein is CASSLTGYEPGGELFF.

Notes on this clone: The junction does not match germline at one end; this may be a read error. This chain joins TRBV28 and TRBJ2-7, with 10 bases aligning to TRBD1. Germline V CDR1 and CDR2: MDHEN, SYDVKM. The CDR3 runs 14 residues. CDR3: CASSLWTGGYEQYF. The CDR3 DNA reads as TGTGCCAGCAGTCTATGGACAGGGGGCTACGAGCAGTACTTC.

V and J are TRBV6-5 and TRBJ2-7, with 8 bases aligning to TRBD1. This CDR3 is built from 15 residues. Per the germline V gene, CDR1 is MNHEY and CDR2 is SVGAGI. V shed 6 bases and J 1 base; nucleotides not matched to a gene: 8. Written as DNA, the CDR3 is TGTGCCAGCAGCGGCAGGGACAGGCGATCCTACGAGCAGTACTTC. Its translation: CASSGRDRRSYEQYF.

V and J are TRBV2 and TRBJ2-7; D is uncertain. Germline V lookup: CDR1 SNHLY, CDR2 FYNNEI. This CDR3 contains 14 residues. V was pared by 7 bases and J by 2 bases, with 15 bases between. CDR3 bases: TGTGCCAGCACGATTGCTTTGCGTACCTACGAGCAGTACTTC. Translating it yields CASTIALRTYEQYF.

The gene calls are TRBV30 and TRBJ1-6; 9 nucleotides align to TRBD1. V was clipped by 5 bases and J by 5 bases; unmatched bases: 4. This CDR3 region has 14 residues. The germline gives CDR1 GTSNPN, CDR2 SVGIG (reference sequence). The CDR3 reads CAWLGQGDNSPLHF. The CDR3 DNA reads TGTGCCTGGTTGGGACAGGGCGATAATTCACCCCTCCACTTT.

Only one count was recorded for this clone. The chain combines TRBV4-1 with TRBJ2-1; 9 nucleotides agree with TRBD2. In germline, CDR1 is MGHRA, CDR2 YSYEKL. The CDR3 runs to 13 residues. V dropped 3 bases and J dropped 9; count of bases not matched to a gene: 3. CDR3 in DNA: TGCGCCAGCAGCCAGATTAGCGGGGGTGAGCAGTTCTTC. Protein product: CASSQISGGEQFF.

This sequence joins TRBV6-5 and TRBJ1-2; 9 bases line up with TRBD1. The V gene's germline CDR1 is MNHEY and CDR2 SVGAGI. V lost 5 bases to trimming and J lost 3 bases; unmatched junction nucleotides: 7. The CDR3 sequence is 15 residues long. The CDR3 here is CASSRTGVSYYGYTF. CDR3 bases: TGTGCCAGCAGTCGGACAGGGGTTTCCTACTATGGCTACACCTTC.

The chain links TRBV28 to TRBJ2-1; D might be TRBD2 (7 bases). Germline lookup yields CDR1 MDHEN and CDR2 SYDVKM. This CDR3 is built from 16 residues. Between the trimmed V and J ends, which lost 6 bases and 4 bases, there was a span of 19 bases. The CDR3 coding sequence is TGTGCCAGCAGCTTCCTGGGGGCGGGGGCATACAATGAGCAGTTCTTC. It yields the protein CASSFLGAGAYNEQFF.

The V call is TRBV16, the J call TRBJ2-7; tentatively, D is TRBD2 (5 bases). CDR3 length: 19 residues. From germline, CDR1 is KGHSY and CDR2 FQNENV. The germline V and J ends were trimmed by 1 base and 0 bases, with 22 bases remaining between them. As DNA, the CDR3 is TGTGCCAGCAGCCAATTTTCTAACTTGGGCGGCGGGCCCTCCTACGAGCAGTACTTC. It is translated as CASSQFSNLGGGPSYEQYF.

The chain links TRBV4-3 to TRBJ2-7; possible D gene TRBD2, 6 bases. This CDR3 has 14 amino acids. The V end was cut by 0 bases, the J end by 7 bases, with 13 bases between. The germline gives CDR1 LGHNA, CDR2 YSLEER. The CDR3 coding sequence is TGCGCCAGCAGCCAAGACCCCGGAGGGCGGGAGCAGTACTTC. Translation gives CASSQDPGGREQYF.

The rearrangement links TRBV6-2 or TRBV6-3 to TRBJ2-1; D perhaps matches TRBD2 (6 bases). CDR3 length: 16 amino acids. The germline gives CDR1 MNHEY, CDR2 SVGEGT. V lost 6 bases, J lost 3 bases, and 18 bases lay in between. The DNA of the CDR3 is TGTGCCAGCAGCTCACCCATAGGGCGGGGCTACAATGAGCAGTTCTTC. Its translation: CASSSPIGRGYNEQFF.

This rearrangement joins TRBV6-5 to TRBJ2-7; D is ambiguous. Trimming took off 2 bases at V and 5 bases at J, with 7 bases between the two ends. This CDR3 has 12 residues. CDR1 is MNHEY and CDR2 is SVGAGI in the germline V gene. CDR3 DNA: TGTGCCAGCAGTTACCCCCTTAACGAGCAGTACTTC. It is translated as CASSYPLNEQYF.

The rearrangement uses TRBV18 and TRBJ2-1; the match to TRBD1 covers 9 bases. The ends lost 5 bases at V and 9 bases at J; junction bases unmatched: 8. The germline V gene has CDR1 KGHSH and CDR2 LQKENI. The CDR3 length is 14 residues. CDR3 DNA sequence: TGTGCCAGCTCAACGGGACAGGGCTTTGTTGAGCAGTTCTTC. Its protein product is CASSTGQGFVEQFF.

V usage is TRBV3-1 (or the pseudogene TRBV3-2) and J usage is TRBJ2-2, with 12 bases identical to TRBD2. Germline V gene lookup returns CDR1 LGHDT and CDR2 YNNKEL (reference sequence). Losses at the gene ends were 1 base for V and 6 bases for J; bases not matched to a gene: 9. The CDR3 consists of 18 residues. CDR3 in DNA: TGTGCCAGCAGCCAAGGATCTAGCGGGAGGGCCGGGTCCGGGGAGCTGTTTTTT. Translated, it gives CASSQGSSGRAGSGELFF.

CDR3 nucleotide sequence: TGTGCCAGCAGCTTAGCTAGCGGGAGGGCCGTATGTGAGCAGTACTTC. It yields the protein CASSLASGRAVCEQYF. The chain combines TRBV7-9 with TRBJ2-7, with 11 bases fitting TRBD2. Germline V gene lookup returns CDR1 SEHNR and CDR2 FQNEAQ (reference sequence). This CDR3 has 16 amino acids. The V and J ends lost 0 bases and 7 bases, in that order; junction bases with no gene match: 8.

This clone was picked up one time. The rearrangement links TRBV24-1 to TRBJ2-6, with 9 bases that match TRBD1. With V trimmed by 4 bases and J by 3 bases, 6 bases remained unmatched. The CDR3 is 17 amino acids. Germline V lookup: CDR1 KGHDR, CDR2 SFDVKD. The CDR3 is CATSDPGTGFGANVLTF. The DNA of the CDR3 is TGTGCCACCAGTGACCCCGGGACAGGGTTTGGGGCCAACGTCCTGACTTTC.

The V and J genes are TRBV5-4 and TRBJ2-3; D remains unclear. The CDR3 is made up of 13 amino acids. Per germline, CDR1 SGHNT and CDR2 YYREEE (reference sequence). The V gene lost 0 bases and the J gene lost 4 bases, with 6 bases spanning the gap. The CDR3 coding sequence is TGTGCCAGCAGCTTGGCCAGTTCAGATACGCAGTATTTT. Its translation: CASSLASSDTQYF. The variable domain in full, with the rest retrieved from reference TRBV5-4 and TRBJ2-3, is ETGVTQSPTHLIKTRGQQVTLRCSSQSGHNTVSWYQQALGQGPQFIFQYYREEENGRGNFPPRFSGLQFPNYSSELNVNALELDDSALYLCASSLASSDTQYFGPGTRLTVL.